This T cell receptor beta chain was profiled in a study of shared clonotypes between healthy human individuals. Trimming took off 3 bases at V and 3 bases at J, with 8 bases between the two ends. Germline V lookup: CDR1 MNHEY, CDR2 SMNVEV (reference sequence). This CDR3 has 13 amino acids. Sequencing was performed with immunoSEQ multiplex PCR; in TCRdb, only in-frame clones are kept and a portion is missing. The repertoire holds about 680,000 clones, with 92% as singletons. CD45RO-negative CD8 cells positively selected for CCR7 made up the naive population, which excluded terminally differentiated effector memory CD45RA+ cells. To note about this clone: Other DNA sequences in this sample translate to the same CDR3.

The sequencing sample was made of naive CD8+ T cells sorted from blood. The TCR comes from a man younger than 40 in good health. This rearrangement joins TRBV27 to TRBJ1-2; TRBD1 might be the D (6 bases). The CDR3: CASSFGQHYGYTF. In nucleotides, the CDR3 is TGTGCCAGCAGTTTTGGACAGCACTATGGCTACACCTTC.